This T cell receptor beta chain came from a study of T cell repertoires in cytomegalovirus infection. Study as a whole: Epitope selection comprised recently identified HLA-C-restricted CMV epitopes and well-studied HLA-B-restricted CMV epitopes. Public TCR beta signatures marked donors with CMV infection and the matching HLA. General observations from the study: In two of eight donors, the top clonotype was HLA-C-restricted CMV-specific.

Deletions cut 6 bases from V and 2 bases from J, with 17 bases between. CDR3 length: 15 amino acids. The V gene's germline CDR1 is MNHEY and CDR2 SMNVEV (reference sequence). TCRdb fed the reads into MiXCR, producing one record per CDR3 protein. The repertoire holds approximately 730,000 distinct CDR3 sequences, with around 30% as singletons. In the case of this clonotype: What it binds is not known.

The sequencing used cultured PBMCs, collected from culture after CMV antigen stimulation. This clonotype was obtained from a human donor in good health (CMV status not recorded). Some clones in this sample may be carry-over from other donors' samples. The genes are TRBV27 and TRBJ2-7; D tentatively reads TRBD1 or TRBD2 (5 bases each). The CDR3: CASSPDGDGPYEQYF. The CDR3 bases are TGTGCCAGCAGCCCGGATGGGGACGGACCCTACGAGCAGTACTTC.